Shown below are 28 T cell receptor beta chains from a single sample sequenced in a study of T cell responses to AZD1222 COVID-19 vaccine. Profiling relied on immunoSEQ multiplex PCR, and the TCRdb table lists in-frame clones only, not all of them. The sample includes 70,000 to 95,000 clones, approximately 88% of them seen just once. Sequencing used peripheral blood, obtained on day 0 of MenACWY control vaccination. All receptors come from an adult in good health.

The CDR3 coding sequence is TGTGCCAGCTCACCACGTTCCGGGGGAAACACTGAAGCTTTCTTT. It translates to CASSPRSGGNTEAFF. This sequence joins TRBV18 and TRBJ1-1; maybe TRBD1 (5 bases). The germline gives CDR1 KGHSH, CDR2 LQKENI. The CDR3 is made up of 15 amino acids. V lost 1 base and J lost 2, with 11 bases in between.

The V gene is TRBV10-3, the J gene TRBJ1-1; TRBD1 matches at 8 bases. Looked up from germline, CDR1 is ENHRY and CDR2 is SYGVKD. V was pared by 7 bases and J by 7 bases, with 2 bases of the junction left unmatched. The CDR3 is made up of 11 amino acids. In DNA, the CDR3 is TGTGCCATCAACAGGGGGAATGAAGCTTTCTTT. This gives the protein CAINRGNEAFF.

The chain links TRBV9 to TRBJ2-3; possibly TRBD2 for D (6 bases). Germline CDR1 reads SGDLS; CDR2 reads YYNGEE. The germline V and J ends were trimmed by 0 bases and 5 bases, with 16 bases remaining between them. This CDR3 region has 16 residues. CDR3 sequence (DNA): TGTGCCAGCAGCGTAGAGTCGGCCAGCGGGTTAGATACGCAGTATTTT. It is translated as CASSVESASGLDTQYF.

The J gene is TRBJ1-3, the V gene TRBV6-5; 7 bases fit TRBD1. The CDR3 is 13 amino acids. With V trimmed by 6 bases and J by 4 bases, 3 bases remained unmatched. Germline values: CDR1 MNHEY, CDR2 SVGAGI. CDR3 residues: CASRRQGGNTIYF. The DNA of the CDR3 is TGTGCCAGCAGGCGACAGGGAGGAAACACCATATATTTT.

The J gene is TRBJ2-1, the V gene TRBV4-3, with D unresolved. Germline CDR1 LGHNA, CDR2 YSLEER. This CDR3 is built from 13 residues. The germline V and J ends were trimmed by 0 bases and 7 bases, with 7 bases remaining between them. For the CDR3, the DNA is TGCGCCAGCAGCCAAGAAGCACCGAATGAGCAGTTCTTC. Translating it yields CASSQEAPNEQFF.

The chain couples TRBV4-3 to TRBJ2-7; 12 positions match TRBD2. V trimming: 1 base; J trimming: 5 bases; junction bases outside the gene matches: 12. The CDR3 totals 18 residues. CDR1 LGHNA and CDR2 YSLEER come from the germline V gene. CDR3 protein: CASSQGRELAGGPHEQYF. The CDR3 bases are TGCGCCAGCAGCCAAGGCAGGGAGCTAGCGGGAGGGCCGCACGAGCAGTACTTC.

This clone has a handful of counts. This chain links TRBV29-1 with TRBJ2-2; D call uncertain. V was cut by 2 bases and J by 0 bases, with 16 bases left in between. The CDR3 length is 17 residues. Germline CDR1 reads SQVTM; CDR2 reads ANQGSEA. The DNA for the CDR3 is TGCAGCGTTGAAAGATATCCCGAGACAACGAACACCGGGGAGCTGTTTTTT. As protein: CSVERYPETTNTGELFF.

This clone was observed a handful of times. The chain's CDR3 is CASRSTPRPTEAFF. The CDR3 coding sequence is TGTGCCAGTAGATCTACACCGCGGCCCACTGAAGCTTTCTTT. The chain has TRBV19 and TRBJ1-1; no definite D call. V lost 6 bases and J 4 bases, leaving 15 bases between the germline ends. The CDR3 spans 14 residues. From germline, CDR1 is LNHDA and CDR2 SQIVND (reference sequence).

The chain joins TRBV18 to TRBJ2-7; D is uncertain. This CDR3 comprises 15 residues. Germline CDR1 KGHSH, CDR2 LQKENI. Trimming pared 4 bases from V and 2 bases from J, leaving 15 bases between. The CDR3 is CASSLSLEMTYEQYF. CDR3 coding DNA: TGTGCCAGCTCACTCTCCTTGGAGATGACCTACGAGCAGTACTTC.

CDR3 protein: CASRSQGKGLKNIQYF. DNA for the CDR3: TGTGCCAGCAGGTCACAAGGGAAGGGGTTGAAAAACATTCAGTACTTC. The chain recombines TRBV5-6 with TRBJ2-4, with D tentatively TRBD1 (5 bases). Trimming pared 5 bases from V and 4 bases from J, leaving 19 bases between. This CDR3 is built from 16 residues. Germline V lookup: CDR1 SGHDT, CDR2 YYEEEE. Full variable domain (outside the CDR3, taken from reference TRBV5-6 and TRBJ2-4): DAGVTQSPTHLIKTRGQQVTLRCSPKSGHDTVSWYQQALGQGPQFIFQYYEEEERQRGNFPDRFSGHQFPNYSSELNVNALLLGDSALYLCASRSQGKGLKNIQYFGAGTRLSVL.

The rearrangement uses TRBV9 and TRBJ2-3; no clear D gene. CDR1 SGDLS and CDR2 YYNGEE come from the germline V gene. Trimming took 0 bases from V and 6 from J, leaving 5 bases between them. There are 12 residues in the CDR3. CDR3 in amino acids: CASSVASDTQYF. The CDR3 DNA reads as TGTGCCAGCAGCGTAGCGTCCGATACGCAGTATTTT.

V and J are TRBV12-5 and TRBJ2-2; TRBD1 is a possible D gene (6 bases). The CDR3 is 16 residues long. Germline V lookup: CDR1 LGHNT, CDR2 FRNRAP. The germline V and J ends were trimmed by 0 bases and 9 bases, with 17 bases remaining between them. The CDR3 protein is CASGLVVGQGNRELFF. The CDR3 DNA reads as TGTGCTAGTGGTTTGGTCGTGGGGCAGGGGAATAGGGAGCTGTTTTTT.

This chain uses TRBV7-2 with TRBJ2-7; D may match TRBD1 or TRBD2 (5 bases each). The CDR3 covers 15 residues. Per the germline V gene, CDR1 is SGHTA and CDR2 is FQGNSA. V lost 5 bases to trimming and J lost 3 bases, with 17 bases between them. The CDR3 nucleotides read TGTGCCAGCAGCCCGATAGGGACCCTCTTCTACGAGCAGTACTTC. This gives the protein CASSPIGTLFYEQYF.

The V and J genes are TRBV15 and TRBJ1-5, with TRBD1 matching 7 bases. Per germline, CDR1 LNHNV and CDR2 YYDKDF (reference sequence). V lost 5 bases to trimming and J lost 3 bases; unmatched junction nucleotides: 7. CDR3 length: 15 amino acids. The CDR3 DNA is TGTGCCACCAGCGGCGGAACAGGGGACAATCAGCCCCAGCATTTT. Amino acid sequence: CATSGGTGDNQPQHF.

This clone was counted once. This CDR3 is CASTPSWGPPRPLHF. Here the CDR3 DNA reads TGTGCCAGCACCCCATCCTGGGGGCCCCCGCGTCCCCTCCACTTT. V gene TRBV7-2 combines with J gene TRBJ1-6, with TRBD1 as a possible D gene (6 bases). CDR3 length equals 15 residues. Germline assignment: CDR1 SGHTA and CDR2 FQGNSA. V was clipped by 7 bases and J by 13 bases, with 23 bases between them.

This clone was observed a few times. The rearrangement uses TRBV18 and TRBJ1-5; the match to TRBD1 covers 9 bases. The V segment lost 4 bases and the J segment 1 base; nucleotides outside the gene matches: 5. Germline loops: CDR1 KGHSH, CDR2 LQKENI. This CDR3 is built from 16 residues. The CDR3 bases are TGTGCCAGCTCACAACCGGGACAGGGAAGCAATCAGCCCCAGCATTTT. Amino acids: CASSQPGQGSNQPQHF.

This chain joins TRBV7-9 and TRBJ1-4, with D perhaps matching TRBD1 (5 bases). Germline V CDR1 and CDR2: SEHNR, FQNEAQ (reference sequence). The CDR3 is 13 amino acids. V lost 4 bases and J lost 8, with 11 bases in between. This chain's CDR3 is CASSSFGGEKLFF. The CDR3 region has the DNA TGTGCCAGCAGCTCTTTTGGGGGGGAAAAACTGTTTTTT.

This clone was counted a few times. The rearrangement joins TRBV3-1 (or the pseudogene TRBV3-2) to TRBJ1-3; D perhaps matches TRBD1 (5 bases). V shed 4 bases and J shed 4 bases, with 11 bases lying between them. The CDR3 runs to 14 residues. Germline CDR1 is LGHDT and CDR2 is YNNKEL (reference sequence). Written as DNA, the CDR3 is TGTGCCAGCAGCCGAGACAGATCCGGAAACACCATATATTTT. Amino acids: CASSRDRSGNTIYF.

This clone was detected once. The chain uses TRBV6-5 and TRBJ1-2; D perhaps matches TRBD1 (5 bases). The CDR3 totals 15 residues. V dropped 2 bases and J dropped 3 bases, with 13 bases sitting between them. CDR1 and CDR2 (germline): MNHEY, SVGAGI. The CDR3 DNA reads as TGTGCCAGCAGTTACGGTGGTGGGGCCTACTATGGCTACACCTTC. This sequence encodes CASSYGGGAYYGYTF.

The V gene is TRBV5-1, the J gene TRBJ2-2; the match to TRBD2 covers 8 bases. The germline CDR1 and CDR2 sequences are SGHRS and YFSETQ. The CDR3 runs 15 residues. The V segment lost 4 bases and the J segment 6 bases; nucleotides outside the gene matches: 8. The DNA of the CDR3 is TGCGCCAGCAGCCCCCTTAGCGGGAAGTCCGGGGAGCTGTTTTTT. The encoded protein is CASSPLSGKSGELFF.

This rearrangement joins TRBV13 to TRBJ1-1; D gene uncertain. V was pared by 3 bases and J by 0 bases, with 11 bases between. CDR3 length: 15 amino acids. Germline CDR1 reads PRHDT; CDR2 reads FYEKMQ (reference sequence). The CDR3 DNA sequence: TGTGCCAGCAGCTTGACCCAGCTCATGAACACTGAAGCTTTCTTT. This gives the protein CASSLTQLMNTEAFF.

The chain uses TRBV11-2 and TRBJ2-2; weak D call: TRBD1 (5 bases). The germline V gene has CDR1 SGHAT and CDR2 FQNNGV. V lost 5 bases, J lost 7 bases, and 11 bases lay in between. The CDR3 runs 13 residues. This chain's CDR3 is CASSTRTGGELFF. CDR3 DNA: TGTGCCAGCAGCACCCGCACAGGCGGGGAGCTGTTTTTT.

The V call is TRBV3-1 (or the pseudogene TRBV3-2), the J call TRBJ1-3; the D is unclear. The ends were cut back, 2 bases at V and 0 bases at J, with 8 bases in the middle. Germline V gene data show CDR1 as LGHDT and CDR2 as YNNKEL (reference sequence). CDR3 length: 15 amino acids. CDR3 sequence (DNA): TGTGCCAGCAGCCAATGGTCAGGCTCTGGAAACACCATATATTTT. Protein: CASSQWSGSGNTIYF.

The rearrangement uses TRBV19 and TRBJ2-4; weak D call: TRBD1 (6 bases). V was shortened by 10 bases and J by 4 bases, with 20 bases between the two germline ends. The CDR3 extends over 15 amino acids. Germline V gene sequence: CDR1 LNHDA, CDR2 SQIVND (reference sequence). The CDR3 protein is CATTDFGGGKNIQYF. Here the CDR3 DNA reads TGTGCCACCACGGACTTTGGGGGCGGGAAAAACATTCAGTACTTC.

The J gene is TRBJ1-6, the V gene TRBV2, with 7 positions matching TRBD1. Germline CDR1 SNHLY, CDR2 FYNNEI. This CDR3 is 16 amino acids long. J was trimmed by 5 bases and V by 2 bases; bases with no gene match: 6. This chain's CDR3 is CASSELGQENNSPLHF. CDR3 nucleotides: TGTGCCAGCAGTGAATTAGGACAGGAGAATAATTCACCCCTCCACTTT.

The chain employs TRBV11-2 and TRBJ1-2, with D hard to call. This CDR3 region has 12 residues. Trimming left V 4 bases short and J 4 bases short, with 7 bases between. CDR1 and CDR2 from the germline V gene are SGHAT and FQNNGV. The CDR3: CASSSGPYGYTF. In DNA form, the CDR3 reads TGTGCCAGCAGCTCCGGACCCTATGGCTACACCTTC.

This clone was counted once. The rearrangement uses TRBV5-6 and TRBJ1-1; no firm D call. The CDR3 consists of 17 residues. Trimming shortened V by 4 bases and J by 0 bases, and 19 bases separated the two germline ends. CDR1 and CDR2 from the germline V gene are SGHDT and YYEEEE. Written as DNA, the CDR3 is TGTGCCAGCAGCCCCACCGACGGACGGCCGATGAACACTGAAGCTTTCTTT. Translation gives CASSPTDGRPMNTEAFF.

This chain joins TRBV27 and TRBJ1-2, with no clear D. This CDR3 region has 13 residues. Germline CDR1 MNHEY, CDR2 SMNVEV (reference sequence). V was pared by 1 base and J by 7 bases, with 10 bases between. The CDR3: CASSLYSGSGYTF. In nucleotides, the CDR3 is TGTGCCAGCAGTTTATATTCGGGGTCTGGCTACACCTTC.